Listed below are T cell receptor beta chains from one sample, sequenced in a study of blood T cell repertoires in COVID-19. Profiled with immunoSEQ multiplex PCR; TCRdb holds only in-frame clones, not every one. The data contain about 200,000 clones, about four fifths of them seen just once; the ten biggest clones take up roughly 3.1%. What was sequenced was PBMCs or T cells enriched from blood (not recorded which). The receptors here all came from a woman aged 25 to 45 who had been exposed to COVID-19. CDR3s include the opening cysteine and the closing phenylalanine or tryptophan. D genes are given only for firm matches. Clone size is shown for a subset of rows, as once, few, many or a class of expanded clone.

TGTGCCAGCAGTCTGGACAGCCTCTCTGGAAACACCATATATTTT | CASSLDSLSGNTIYF | TRBV3-1/TRBV3-2 | - | TRBJ1-3 | -
TGTGCCACCAGCCCGATCAGCGCCGGGGAGCTGTTTTTT | CATSPISAGELFF | TRBV15 | - | TRBJ2-2 | -
TGTGCCAGCAGTTTGGGGGGCTCCTACGAGCAGTACTTC | CASSLGGSYEQYF | TRBV27 | - | TRBJ2-7 | -
TGTGCCAGTCTTTCCCGCCCGAGGGAAGAGGTTAGCTACACCTTC | CASLSRPREEVSYTF | TRBV19 | - | TRBJ1-2 | -
TGTGCCAGCAGCTTGGGATGGCGGGGGGGCAGGGATGAGCAGTTCTTC | CASSLGWRGGRDEQFF | TRBV11-2 | TRBD2 | TRBJ2-1 | -
TGTGCCAGCAGTTACTCGAACAGGGGGGCCCGGGAGCAGTACTTC | CASSYSNRGAREQYF | TRBV6-5 | TRBD1 | TRBJ2-7 | once
TGTGCCAGCAGTGAAGGTCCCCGGGGGAGCTCCTACAATGAGCAGTTCTTC | CASSEGPRGSSYNEQFF | TRBV2 | - | TRBJ2-1 | few
TGTGCCAGCAGCCGAAGACAGGACTCTGGAAACACCATATATTTT | CASSRRQDSGNTIYF | TRBV2 | - | TRBJ1-3 | -
TGCGCCAGCAGCACAAGCTCCTATAATTCACCCCTCCACTTT | CASSTSSYNSPLHF | TRBV5-1 | - | TRBJ1-6 | -
TGTGCCAGTAGTACGACAGGGAACACTGAAGCTTTCTTT | CASSTTGNTEAFF | TRBV19 | - | TRBJ1-1 | -
TGCGCCAGCAGCCAAGATTACTGGACTAGCGGATACAATGAGCAGTTCTTC | CASSQDYWTSGYNEQFF | TRBV4-3 | TRBD2 | TRBJ2-1 | -
TGTGCCATCAGTGATAGCGTGGCCGCGGGTCAAGCTTTCTTT | CAISDSVAAGQAFF | TRBV10-3 | - | TRBJ1-1 | -
TGTGCCAGCGGGACAGGGCTTACTGGGGCCAACGTCCTGACTTTC | CASGTGLTGANVLTF | TRBV7-3 | TRBD1 | TRBJ2-6 | -
TGTGCCAGCAGCGTAGCCCCCAGCAGGGGGCAAAGGAACACTGAAGCTTTCTTT | CASSVAPSRGQRNTEAFF | TRBV9 | TRBD1 | TRBJ1-1 | -
TGTGCCAGTAGTGTGCTGCCCGGGGGGACGACCTACAATGAGCAGTTCTTC | CASSVLPGGTTYNEQFF | TRBV19 | TRBD2 | TRBJ2-1 | once
TGTGCCAGCAGTACCAGGGTAGGGGACACTGAAGCTTTCTTT | CASSTRVGDTEAFF | TRBV6-6 | - | TRBJ1-1 | few
TGCGCCAGCAGCTACGGACGGGGAGAGACCCAGTACTTC | CASSYGRGETQYF | TRBV5-1 | - | TRBJ2-5 | -